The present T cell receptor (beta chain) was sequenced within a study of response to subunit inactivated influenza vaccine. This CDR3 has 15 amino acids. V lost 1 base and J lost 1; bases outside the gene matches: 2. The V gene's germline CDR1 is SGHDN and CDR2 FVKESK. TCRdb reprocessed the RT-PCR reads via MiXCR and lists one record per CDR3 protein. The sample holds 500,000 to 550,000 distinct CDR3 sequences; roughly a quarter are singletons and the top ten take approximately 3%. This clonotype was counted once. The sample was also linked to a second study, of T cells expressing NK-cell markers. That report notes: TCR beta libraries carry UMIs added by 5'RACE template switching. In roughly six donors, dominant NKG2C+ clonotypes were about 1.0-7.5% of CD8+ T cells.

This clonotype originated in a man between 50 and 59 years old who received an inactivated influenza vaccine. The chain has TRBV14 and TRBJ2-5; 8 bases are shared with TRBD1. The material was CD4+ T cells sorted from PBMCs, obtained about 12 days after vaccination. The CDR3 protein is CASSQVQGAQETQYF. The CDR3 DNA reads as TGTGCCAGCAGCCAAGTTCAGGGGGCCCAAGAGACCCAGTACTTC.